This TCR beta chain was retrieved from a study of tumor and adjacent non-tumor tissue in lung cancer. No cell sorting was done before RNA was extracted from the tissue. More than 3 cm separated this lung sample from the edge of the tumor. Comment on this clonotype: Just one base apart from a much larger clone, this may be a read error.

TCRbeta libraries were built with three rounds of nested PCR, modified from ARM-PCR. From the multiplex PCR reads, TCRdb called clonotypes with MiXCR, one entry per CDR3 protein. There are about 86,000 distinct CDR3 sequences in the sample; more than 65% occur only once, and roughly a fifth lies in the top ten. Between the trimmed V and J ends, which lost 3 bases and 6 bases, there was a span of 11 bases. In germline, CDR1 is DFQATT, CDR2 SNEGSKA (reference sequence). There are 13 residues in the CDR3. The sequenced material came from distant non-tumor lung tissue. The J gene is TRBJ2-2, the V gene TRBV20-1; D possibly corresponds to TRBD2 (5 bases). This clonotype was sampled from a woman in her fifties or sixties with non-small cell lung cancer. This chain's CDR3 is CSARRTQAGELFF. Here the CDR3 DNA reads TGCAGTGCTAGGAGGACTCAGGCCGGGGAGCTGTTTTTT.